The present T cell receptor (beta chain) was sequenced within a study of Graves' ophthalmopathy and Graves' hyperthyroidism. Broader study findings: It was with approximately 70% sensitivity and under 85% specificity that the model predicted ophthalmopathy progression. A 13-signature model separated ophthalmopathy from stable hyperthyroidism, 85% to 90% sensitivity, approximately 84% specificity.

TCR beta CDR3 amplification used RNA transcripts. A first-round RT-PCR used HTBI primers, followed by a second-round multiplex PCR. TCRdb reanalysed the multiplex PCR reads using MiXCR and keeps one entry per CDR3 protein. The table lists around 590,000 distinct CDR3 sequences, under 40% of them singletons, with about 4% in the top ten. Germline CDR1 reads SNHLY; CDR2 reads FYNNEI. V was cut by 0 bases and J by 5 bases, with 10 bases left in between. This CDR3 region has 14 residues. In its sample, this clonotype was seen many times. Its antigen is undetermined. The sequence derives from an adult man with Graves' hyperthyroidism. The rearrangement uses TRBV2 and TRBJ2-5; D call uncertain. The specimen sequenced was peripheral blood or thyroid tissue (not recorded which). DNA of the CDR3: TGTGCCAGCAGTGAAGCCCTTGTAACGGAGACCCAGTACTTC. Translating it yields CASSEALVTETQYF.